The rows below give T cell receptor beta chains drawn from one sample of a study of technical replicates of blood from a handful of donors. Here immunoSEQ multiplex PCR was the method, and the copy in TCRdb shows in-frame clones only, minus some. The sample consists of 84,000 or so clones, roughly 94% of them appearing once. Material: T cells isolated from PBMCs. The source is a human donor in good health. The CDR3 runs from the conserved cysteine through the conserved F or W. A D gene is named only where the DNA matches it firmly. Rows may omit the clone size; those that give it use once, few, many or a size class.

CDR3nt: TGCAGCGTCTCCTTCCGGGACAGAGGAGGCGAGCAGTACTTC
CDR3aa: CSVSFRDRGGEQYF
j_gene: TRBJ2-7
d_gene: TRBD1
v_gene: TRBV29-1
abundance: .

CDR3nt: TGCGCCAGCAGCCATTTAGGGGGAACCGGGGAGCTGTTTTTT
CDR3aa: CASSHLGGTGELFF
j_gene: TRBJ2-2
d_gene: .
v_gene: TRBV4-1
abundance: .

CDR3nt: TGTGCCAGCAGGGGAACGGGACTCAGCTCCTACGAGCAGTACTTC
CDR3aa: CASRGTGLSSYEQYF
j_gene: TRBJ2-7
d_gene: .
v_gene: TRBV6-5
abundance: .

CDR3nt: TGCGCCAGCAGCCGGGGTACTATGGGGGCCAACACTGAAGCTTTCTTT
CDR3aa: CASSRGTMGANTEAFF
j_gene: TRBJ1-1
d_gene: .
v_gene: TRBV4-1
abundance: .

CDR3nt: TGCGCCAGCAGCCAAGAGGGGGGTAGCGGGTACGAGCAGTACTTC
CDR3aa: CASSQEGGSGYEQYF
j_gene: TRBJ2-7
d_gene: TRBD2
v_gene: TRBV4-1
abundance: .

CDR3nt: TGCGCCAGCAGTGGGGGGACAGGGGGCCTCTACAATGAGCAGTTCTTC
CDR3aa: CASSGGTGGLYNEQFF
j_gene: TRBJ2-1
d_gene: TRBD1
v_gene: TRBV10-1
abundance: .

CDR3nt: TGTGCCAGCAGTCCGGGGGGGGGCCAAGAGACCCAGTACTTC
CDR3aa: CASSPGGGQETQYF
j_gene: TRBJ2-5
d_gene: TRBD2
v_gene: TRBV6-1
abundance: .

CDR3nt: TGTGCCAGCAGTGAAGTGATTGGCAGGGGGCCCCCGGGGACCTTC
CDR3aa: CASSEVIGRGPPGTF
j_gene: TRBJ1-2
d_gene: TRBD1
v_gene: TRBV2
abundance: .

CDR3nt: TGTGCCAGCAGTGAATCGGGGAATGAAAAACTGTTTTTT
CDR3aa: CASSESGNEKLFF
j_gene: TRBJ1-4
d_gene: .
v_gene: TRBV2
abundance: .

CDR3nt: TGTGCCAGCAGATATACAGGGAGAGATCAGCCCCAGCATTTT
CDR3aa: CASRYTGRDQPQHF
j_gene: TRBJ1-5
d_gene: .
v_gene: TRBV2
abundance: once

CDR3nt: TGTGCCAGCAGTGCCACTCCGACGGGTCTCGCTGAAGCTTTCTTT
CDR3aa: CASSATPTGLAEAFF
j_gene: TRBJ1-1
d_gene: .
v_gene: TRBV6-1
abundance: .

CDR3nt: TGCGCCAGCAGCCAATTGGACAGGGGTAACAATCAGCCCCAGCATTTT
CDR3aa: CASSQLDRGNNQPQHF
j_gene: TRBJ1-5
d_gene: TRBD1
v_gene: TRBV4-1
abundance: .

CDR3nt: TGTGCCAGCAGTGGACAGTTGGAGGGGGCAGTTCACGGGGAGCTGTTTTTT
CDR3aa: CASSGQLEGAVHGELFF
j_gene: TRBJ2-2
d_gene: .
v_gene: TRBV28
abundance: .

CDR3nt: TGTGCCAGCAGCTTAGGTGGCAGGGCACATAACTATGGCTACACCTTC
CDR3aa: CASSLGGRAHNYGYTF
j_gene: TRBJ1-2
d_gene: .
v_gene: TRBV11-3
abundance: .

CDR3nt: TGTGCCAGCAGTCGAACACAGGGTGAGAATTCACCCCTCCACTTT
CDR3aa: CASSRTQGENSPLHF
j_gene: TRBJ1-6
d_gene: .
v_gene: TRBV6-9
abundance: .